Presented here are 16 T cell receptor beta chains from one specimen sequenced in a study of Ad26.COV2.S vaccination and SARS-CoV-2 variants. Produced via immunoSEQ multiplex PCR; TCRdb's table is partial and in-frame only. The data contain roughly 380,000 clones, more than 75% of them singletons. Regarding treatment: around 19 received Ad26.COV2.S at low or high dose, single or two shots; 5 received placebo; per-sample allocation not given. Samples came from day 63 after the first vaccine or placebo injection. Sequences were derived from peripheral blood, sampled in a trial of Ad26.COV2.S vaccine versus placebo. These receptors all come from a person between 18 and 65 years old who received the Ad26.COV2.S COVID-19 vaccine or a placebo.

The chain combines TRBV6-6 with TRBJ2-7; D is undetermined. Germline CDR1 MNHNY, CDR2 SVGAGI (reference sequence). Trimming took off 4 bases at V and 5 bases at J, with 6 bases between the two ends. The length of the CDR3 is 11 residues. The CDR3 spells CASSFNNEQYF. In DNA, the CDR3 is TGTGCCAGCAGTTTTAACAACGAGCAGTACTTC.

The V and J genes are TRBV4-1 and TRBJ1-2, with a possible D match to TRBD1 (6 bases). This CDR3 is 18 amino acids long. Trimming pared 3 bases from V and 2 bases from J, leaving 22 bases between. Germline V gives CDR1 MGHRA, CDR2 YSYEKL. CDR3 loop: CASSQRFAQGQTNYGYTF. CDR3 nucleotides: TGCGCCAGCAGCCAGCGGTTTGCCCAGGGACAAACAAACTATGGCTACACCTTC.

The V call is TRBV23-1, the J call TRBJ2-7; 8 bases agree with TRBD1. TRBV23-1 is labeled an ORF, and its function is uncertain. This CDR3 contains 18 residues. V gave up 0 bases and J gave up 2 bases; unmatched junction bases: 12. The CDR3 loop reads CASSQSEGRTGTTYEQYF. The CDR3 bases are TGCGCCAGCAGTCAATCGGAGGGTAGGACAGGGACGACCTACGAGCAGTACTTC.

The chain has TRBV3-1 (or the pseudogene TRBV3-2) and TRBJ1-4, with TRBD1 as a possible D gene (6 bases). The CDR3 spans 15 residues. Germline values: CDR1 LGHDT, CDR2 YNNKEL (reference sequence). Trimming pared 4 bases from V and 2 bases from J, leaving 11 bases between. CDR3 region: CASSLYGQTNEKLFF. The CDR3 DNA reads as TGTGCCAGCAGCCTCTACGGACAGACTAATGAAAAACTGTTTTTT.

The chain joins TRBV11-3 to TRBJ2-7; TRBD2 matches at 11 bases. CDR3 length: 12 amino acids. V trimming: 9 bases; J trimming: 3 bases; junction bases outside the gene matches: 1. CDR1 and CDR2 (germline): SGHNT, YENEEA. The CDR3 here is CASSGRDYEQYF. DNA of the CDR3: TGTGCCAGTAGCGGGAGGGACTACGAGCAGTACTTC. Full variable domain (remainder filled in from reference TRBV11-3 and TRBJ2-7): EAGVVQSPRYKIIEKKQPVAFWCNPISGHNTLYWYLQNLGQGPELLIRYENEEAVDDSQLPKDRFSAERLKGVDSTLKIQPAELGDSAVYLCASSGRDYEQYFGPGTRLTVT.

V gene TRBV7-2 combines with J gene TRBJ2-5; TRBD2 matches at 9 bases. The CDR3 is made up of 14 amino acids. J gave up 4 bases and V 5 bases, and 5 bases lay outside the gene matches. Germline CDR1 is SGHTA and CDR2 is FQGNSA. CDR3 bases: TGTGCCAGCAGCCGTGTACTAGCGGGAGAGACCCAGTACTTC. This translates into CASSRVLAGETQYF.

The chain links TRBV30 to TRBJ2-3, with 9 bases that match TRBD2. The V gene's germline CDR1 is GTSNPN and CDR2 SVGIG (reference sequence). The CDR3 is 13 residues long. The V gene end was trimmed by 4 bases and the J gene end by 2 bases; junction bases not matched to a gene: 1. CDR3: CAWTSGATDTQYF. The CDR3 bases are TGTGCCTGGACTAGCGGGGCCACAGATACGCAGTATTTT.

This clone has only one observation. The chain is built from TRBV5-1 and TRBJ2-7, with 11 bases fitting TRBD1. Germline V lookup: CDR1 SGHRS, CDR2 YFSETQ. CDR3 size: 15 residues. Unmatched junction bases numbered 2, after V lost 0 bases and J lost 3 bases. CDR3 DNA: TGCGCCAGCAGCTTGGAGGGGACAGGGGGCTACGAGCAGTACTTC. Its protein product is CASSLEGTGGYEQYF.

This chain's CDR3 is CASSLEGGNRLFF. CDR3 sequence (DNA): TGTGCCAGCAGCTTAGAAGGGGGGAATAGACTGTTTTTT. The chain links TRBV7-9 to TRBJ1-4, with a possible D match to TRBD1 (6 bases). CDR1 SEHNR and CDR2 FQNEAQ come from the germline V gene (reference sequence). This CDR3 is 13 amino acids long. With 1 base removed from V and 13 bases from J, the gap between germline ends came to 13 bases. Variable domain in full (rest from reference TRBV7-9 and TRBJ1-4): DTGVSQNPRHKITKRGQNVTFRCDPISEHNRLYWYRQTLGQGPEFLTYFQNEAQLEKSRLLSDRFSAERPKGSFSTLEIQRTEQGDSAMYLCASSLEGGNRLFFGSGTQLSVL.

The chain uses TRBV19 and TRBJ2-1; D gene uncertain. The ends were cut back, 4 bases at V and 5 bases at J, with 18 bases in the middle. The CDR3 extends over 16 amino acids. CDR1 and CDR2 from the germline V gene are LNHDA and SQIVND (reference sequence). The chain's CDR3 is CASSTPLLVGNNEQFF. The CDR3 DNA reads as TGTGCCAGTAGTACTCCTCTCCTGGTGGGAAACAATGAGCAGTTCTTC.

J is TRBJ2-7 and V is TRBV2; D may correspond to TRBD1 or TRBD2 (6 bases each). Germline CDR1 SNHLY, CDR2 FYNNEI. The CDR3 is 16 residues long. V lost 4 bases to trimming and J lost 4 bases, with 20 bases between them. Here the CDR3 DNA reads TGTGCCAGCAGTGGAAACAGGGAGGTAAGGGGGTACGAGCAGTACTTC. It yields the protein CASSGNREVRGYEQYF.

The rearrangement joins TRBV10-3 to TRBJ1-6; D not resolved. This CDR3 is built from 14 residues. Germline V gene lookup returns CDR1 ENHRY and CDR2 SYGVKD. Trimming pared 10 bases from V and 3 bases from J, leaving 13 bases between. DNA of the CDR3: TGTGCCACTAGGCCCGCTAACTATAATTCACCCCTCCACTTT. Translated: CATRPANYNSPLHF.

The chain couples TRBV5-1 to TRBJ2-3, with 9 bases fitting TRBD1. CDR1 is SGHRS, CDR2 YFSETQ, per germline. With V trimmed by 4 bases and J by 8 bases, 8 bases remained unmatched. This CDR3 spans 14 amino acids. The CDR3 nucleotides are TGCGCCAGCAGCGCGACAGGGGGTGAGGCTACGCAGTATTTT. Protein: CASSATGGEATQYF.

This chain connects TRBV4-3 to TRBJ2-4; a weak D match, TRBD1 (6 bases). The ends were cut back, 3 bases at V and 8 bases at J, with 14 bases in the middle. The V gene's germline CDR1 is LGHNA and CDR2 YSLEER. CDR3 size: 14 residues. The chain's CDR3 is CASSQSGVGDIQYF. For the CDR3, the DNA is TGCGCCAGCAGCCAGTCAGGGGTGGGGGACATTCAGTACTTC.

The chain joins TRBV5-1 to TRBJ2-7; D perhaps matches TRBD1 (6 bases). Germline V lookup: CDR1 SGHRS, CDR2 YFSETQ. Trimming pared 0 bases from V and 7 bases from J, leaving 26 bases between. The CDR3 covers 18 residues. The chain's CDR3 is CASSLVGEAGAFRGEQYF. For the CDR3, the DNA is TGCGCCAGCAGCTTGGTAGGGGAAGCAGGGGCCTTCCGGGGTGAGCAGTACTTC.

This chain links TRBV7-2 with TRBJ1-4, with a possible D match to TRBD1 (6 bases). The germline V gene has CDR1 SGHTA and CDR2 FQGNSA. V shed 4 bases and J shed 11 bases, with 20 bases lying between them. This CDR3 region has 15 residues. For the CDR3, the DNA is TGTGCCAGCAGCTCGGTTTCGGGGGCGCAGAAGAAACTGTTTTTT. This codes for CASSSVSGAQKKLFF.